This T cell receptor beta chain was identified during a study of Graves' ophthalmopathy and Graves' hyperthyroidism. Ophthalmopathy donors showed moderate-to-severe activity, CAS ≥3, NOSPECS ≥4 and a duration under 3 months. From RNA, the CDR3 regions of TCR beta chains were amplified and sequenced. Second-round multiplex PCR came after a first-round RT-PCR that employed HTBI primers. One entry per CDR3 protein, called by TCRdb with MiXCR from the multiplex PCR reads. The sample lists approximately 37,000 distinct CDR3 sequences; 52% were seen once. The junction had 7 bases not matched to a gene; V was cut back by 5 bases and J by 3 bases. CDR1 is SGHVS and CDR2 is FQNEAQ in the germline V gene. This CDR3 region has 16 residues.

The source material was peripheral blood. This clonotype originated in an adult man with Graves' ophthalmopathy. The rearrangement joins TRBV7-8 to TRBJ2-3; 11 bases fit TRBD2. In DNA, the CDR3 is TGTGCCAGCAGCACATCTAGCGGGGGGCGTACAGATACGCAGTATTTT. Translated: CASSTSSGGRTDTQYF.